These 20 T cell receptor beta chains were all obtained from the same sample, sequenced in a study of post-analysis software for immune sequencing data. Study-wide findings and caveats: Patients carried a handful of TRBV segments more frequently than controls did, and TRBV5-6, TRBV5-1 and TRBV20-1 were among them.

What these receptors recognize is not known. TCR beta libraries were prepared from cDNA with unique molecular identifiers. TCRdb re-called the PCR reads with MiXCR, one entry per CDR3 protein. The sample lists 750,000 to 950,000 distinct CDR3 sequences; 35% to 55% were seen once. Sequenced: blood. These receptors were obtained from a girl aged 5-17 years with multiple sclerosis.

The V and J genes are TRBV9 and TRBJ2-1, with TRBD1 matching 9 bases. From germline, CDR1 is SGDLS and CDR2 YYNGEE. Trimming cost V 1 base and J 7 bases; bases outside gene matches: 15. The CDR3 is 18 amino acids. The CDR3 DNA follows: TGTGCCAGCAGCGTACCTAAACCGGGGAGAGGGACAGGGAATGAGCAGTTCTTC. It translates to CASSVPKPGRGTGNEQFF.

This clonotype was recorded a few times. The chain is built from TRBV9 and TRBJ1-2, with no clear D. The CDR3 has 15 amino acids. V was trimmed by 0 bases and J by 2 bases, leaving 11 bases between them. The germline V gene encodes CDR1 SGDLS and CDR2 YYNGEE. In DNA form, the CDR3 reads TGTGCCAGCAGCGTAGTGGCAGGCCACAACTATGGCTACACCTTC. Translation: CASSVVAGHNYGYTF.

The chain combines TRBV11-2 with TRBJ1-2; D call uncertain. Germline lookup yields CDR1 SGHAT and CDR2 FQNNGV. Between the trimmed V and J ends, which lost 7 bases and 7 bases, there was a span of 13 bases. This CDR3 is built from 12 residues. CDR3 amino acids: CASTLGGSGYTF. In nucleotides, the CDR3 is TGTGCCAGCACATTGGGCGGTTCTGGCTACACCTTC.

A note on this clonotype: A read error is possible here, since a much larger clone lies one base away. In nucleotides, the CDR3 is TGTGCCGTCAGTGGGACCCAGGGCTCCTACGAGCAGTACTTC. Translating gives CAVSGTQGSYEQYF. The chain uses TRBV10-3 and TRBJ2-7; D could derive from TRBD1 or TRBD2 (5 bases each). The CDR3 runs to 14 residues. From germline, CDR1 is ENHRY and CDR2 SYGVKD.

The V and J genes are TRBV12-3 or TRBV12-4 and TRBJ2-1, with 7 positions matching TRBD2. V lost 10 bases, J lost 13 bases, and 16 bases stayed unmatched. The CDR3 spans 13 residues. This CDR3 reads CATQPGMTSPQFF. The CDR3 coding sequence is TGTGCCACCCAACCTGGGATGACTAGCCCACAGTTCTTC.

The CDR3 DNA is TGTGCCAGCTCGACGACAACAGGGCCGGGGGAGACCCAGTACTTC. This encodes CASSTTTGPGETQYF. The chain couples TRBV18 to TRBJ2-7, with TRBD1 as a possible D gene (6 bases). The J call may be wrong; the DNA end is better matched by TRBJ2-5. The CDR3 runs to 15 residues. The germline V gene has CDR1 KGHSH and CDR2 LQKENI.

This rearrangement joins TRBV7-2 to TRBJ2-7; the match to TRBD1 covers 12 bases. The J segment lost 3 bases and the V segment lost 2 bases, leaving 5 bases of the junction unmatched. The CDR3 runs 16 residues. Germline lookup yields CDR1 SGHTA and CDR2 FQGNSA. The CDR3 bases are TGTGCCAGCAGCTTATACGGGACAGGGGGCTTCTACGAGCAGTACTTC. This gives the protein CASSLYGTGGFYEQYF.

A remark on this clonotype: At one of its ends the junction is not consistent with the germline gene, which may arise from a read error. The V gene is TRBV5-1, the J gene TRBJ2-3, with 10 bases lining up with TRBD2. Per the germline V gene, CDR1 is SGHRS and CDR2 is YFSETQ. CDR3 length: 16 amino acids. CDR3 amino acids: CASSYIAGGQGDTLYF. CDR3 nucleotides: TGCGCCAGCAGCTATATAGCGGGAGGCCAGGGAGATACGCTGTATTTT.

This clonotype was observed a handful of times. The genes are TRBV14 and TRBJ1-2, with a possible D match to TRBD1 (5 bases). CDR3 length equals 15 residues. The germline V and J ends were trimmed by 5 bases and 3 bases, with 16 bases remaining between them. Germline V gene sequence: CDR1 SGHDN, CDR2 FVKESK. CDR3 sequence (DNA): TGTGCCAGCAGCTCGGGGCGCGGCGGATACTATGGCTACACCTTC. This sequence encodes CASSSGRGGYYGYTF.

This clonotype was detected a few times. The V call is TRBV5-1, the J call TRBJ2-1; TRBD1 agrees at 9 bases. The CDR3 has 14 residues. Trimming cost V 6 bases and J 7 bases; bases outside gene matches: 8. Germline lookup yields CDR1 SGHRS and CDR2 YFSETQ. CDR3 loop: CASKRDRERNEQFF. The CDR3 DNA sequence: TGCGCCAGCAAAAGGGACAGGGAGAGGAATGAGCAGTTCTTC.

CDR3 residues: CASSQVEGYNEQYF. CDR3 in DNA: TGCGCCAGCAGCCAAGTTGAGGGTTATAACGAGCAGTACTTC. This chain links TRBV4-1 with TRBJ2-5; D is possibly TRBD2 (5 bases). The J call may be faulty, since TRBJ2-7 better matches the DNA end. Germline CDR1 reads MGHRA; CDR2 reads YSYEKL. There are 14 residues in the CDR3.

This rearrangement joins TRBV12-3 or TRBV12-4 to TRBJ2-7; TRBD2 agrees at 7 bases. Trimming took 5 bases from V and 3 from J; bases not matched to a gene: 13. This CDR3 has 16 residues. This CDR3 is CASSPGAGRGSYEQYF. CDR3 bases: TGTGCCAGCAGTCCCGGGGCAGGGAGGGGCAGCTACGAGCAGTACTTC.

J is TRBJ2-7 and V is TRBV7-2, with TRBD1 matching over 7 bases. The CDR3 runs 15 residues. Looked up from germline, CDR1 is SGHTA and CDR2 is FQGNSA. Trimming cost V 4 bases and J 0 bases; bases outside gene matches: 6. CDR3 amino acids: CASSWRQGSSYEQYF. The CDR3 DNA sequence: TGTGCCAGCAGCTGGCGACAGGGCAGCTCCTACGAGCAGTACTTC.

The gene calls are TRBV24-1 and TRBJ2-1; the D gene is possibly TRBD1 (6 bases). This CDR3 is built from 13 residues. CDR1 is KGHDR, CDR2 SFDVKD, per germline. In nucleotides, the CDR3 is TGTGCAAAAACAGGGCCCGGCATAAATGAGCAGTTCTTC. Encoded protein: CAKTGPGINEQFF.

The rearrangement joins TRBV6-1 to TRBJ1-5; D not certain. The germline V gene encodes CDR1 MNHNS and CDR2 SASEGT. V lost 1 base to trimming and J lost 5 bases, with 6 bases between them. The CDR3 extends over 13 amino acids. The CDR3 loop reads CASSEGIHQPQHF. The DNA for the CDR3 is TGTGCCAGCAGTGAAGGTATCCATCAGCCCCAGCATTTT.

This clonotype showed up just a few times. This chain links TRBV4-2 with TRBJ2-7, with 12 bases aligning to TRBD2. Germline CDR1 and CDR2: LGHNA and YNFKEQ. This CDR3 has 16 residues. V gave up 0 bases and J gave up 3 bases; unmatched junction bases: 3. The CDR3 nucleotides read TGTGCCAGCAGCCAAGATGGACTAGCGGGGCACTACGAGCAGTACTTC. This codes for CASSQDGLAGHYEQYF.

V gene TRBV24-1 combines with J gene TRBJ1-1, with 8 bases identical to TRBD1. In germline, CDR1 is KGHDR, CDR2 SFDVKD. V shed 5 bases, J shed 4 bases, and the junction held 2 bases outside the gene matches. CDR3 length equals 13 residues. The CDR3 nucleotides read TGTGCCACCAGTGCCCAGGGGGCCACTGAAGCTTTCTTT. This encodes CATSAQGATEAFF.

The chain joins TRBV20-1 to TRBJ1-6; maybe TRBD1 (6 bases). Trimming took off 3 bases at V and 7 bases at J, with 13 bases between the two ends. The CDR3 is 14 amino acids. Germline loops: CDR1 DFQATT, CDR2 SNEGSKA (reference sequence). CDR3 loop: CSARDGTLNSPLHF. Here the CDR3 DNA reads TGCAGTGCTAGGGATGGGACACTGAATTCACCCCTCCACTTT.

The rearrangement uses TRBV2 and TRBJ1-2; TRBD1 might be the D (5 bases). The V and J ends lost 2 bases and 8 bases respectively, with 15 bases between them. There are 14 residues in the CDR3. Germline V gene lookup returns CDR1 SNHLY and CDR2 FYNNEI. The CDR3 here is CASSEISGAGGYTF. DNA of the CDR3: TGTGCCAGCAGTGAAATAAGCGGCGCAGGGGGCTACACCTTC.

The chain combines TRBV7-2 with TRBJ1-2, with D tentatively TRBD1 (6 bases). The V end lost 5 bases, the J end lost 8 bases, and 15 bases lay between the germline ends. CDR1 and CDR2 from the germline V gene are SGHTA and FQGNSA. The CDR3 runs 13 residues. The CDR3 sequence: CASSPLPGDGYTF. The CDR3, as DNA: TGTGCCAGCAGCCCCCTCCCAGGGGACGGCTACACCTTC.